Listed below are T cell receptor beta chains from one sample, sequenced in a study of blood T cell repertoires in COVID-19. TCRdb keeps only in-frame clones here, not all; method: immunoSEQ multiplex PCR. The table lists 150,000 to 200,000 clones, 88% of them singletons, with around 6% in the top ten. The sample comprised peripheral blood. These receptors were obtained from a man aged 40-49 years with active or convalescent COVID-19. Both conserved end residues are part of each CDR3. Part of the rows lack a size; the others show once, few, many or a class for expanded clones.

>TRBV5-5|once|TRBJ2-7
CASSLTAGGPEQYF
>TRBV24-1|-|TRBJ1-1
CATSGPGQGAWTEAFF
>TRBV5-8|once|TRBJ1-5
CASSPLGAQHF
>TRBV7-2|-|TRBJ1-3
CASSLGPGGGNTIYF
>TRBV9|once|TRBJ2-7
CASSVGGRSYEQYF
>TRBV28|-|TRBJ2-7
CASSPSTGLLFYEQYF
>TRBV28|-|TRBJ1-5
CASSLPSNGNQPQHF
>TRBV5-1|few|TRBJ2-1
CASSLELINNEQFF
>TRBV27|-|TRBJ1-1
CASSSRVMNTEAFF
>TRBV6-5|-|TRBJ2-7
CASMSGDVRYEQYF
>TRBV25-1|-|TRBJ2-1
CASSDTSGRGNEQFF
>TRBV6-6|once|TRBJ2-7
CASTGPGLAYEQYF
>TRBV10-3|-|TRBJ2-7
CAIKPNSYEQYF
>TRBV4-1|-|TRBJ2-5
CASSQLGLGQETQYF
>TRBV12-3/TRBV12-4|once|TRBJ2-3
CASSLLRTDTQYF
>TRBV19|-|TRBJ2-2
CASSEQGANTGELFF
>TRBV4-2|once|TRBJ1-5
CASSQDRGNQPQHF
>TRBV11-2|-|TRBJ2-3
CASSLAGDTQYF
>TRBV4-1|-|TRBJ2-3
CASSHTSTDTQYF
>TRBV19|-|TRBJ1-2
CASSVGSTAYGYTF
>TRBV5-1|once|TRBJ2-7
CASSRSTGTYEQYF
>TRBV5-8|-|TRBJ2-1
CASSSLQNRYVNEQFF
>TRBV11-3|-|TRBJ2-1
CASSSQGKAANEQFF
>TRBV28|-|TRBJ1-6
CASSLEAGYNSPLHF
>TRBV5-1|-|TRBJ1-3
CASSAGQDDRNTIYF
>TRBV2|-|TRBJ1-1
CASMMAAEAFF
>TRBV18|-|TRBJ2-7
CASSPPGTGGEQYF
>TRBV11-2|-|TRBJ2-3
CASSLNRLTTDTQYF
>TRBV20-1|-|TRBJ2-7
CSAYRAGEQYF
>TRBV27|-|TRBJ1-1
CASSLGDRVLRGTEAFF
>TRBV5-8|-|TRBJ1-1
CASSMGGSGGVTEAFF
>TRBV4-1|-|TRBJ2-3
CASSQELAGYTDTQYF
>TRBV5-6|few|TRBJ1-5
CASLTGKVSNQPQHF
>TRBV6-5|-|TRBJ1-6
CASSSVYNSPLHF
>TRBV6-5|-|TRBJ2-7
CATWDRGQSYEQYF
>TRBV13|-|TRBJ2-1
CASRSDREPEQFF
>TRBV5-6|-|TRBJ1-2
CASSLDQSTNYGYTF
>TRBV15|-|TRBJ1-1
CATSRVTVPTEAFF
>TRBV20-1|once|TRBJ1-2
CSAKPLNGYTF
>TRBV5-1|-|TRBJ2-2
CASSLDGNTGELFF
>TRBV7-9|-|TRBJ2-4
CASTSDRGQAAKNIQYF
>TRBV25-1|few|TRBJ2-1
CASSELSSGDNEQFF
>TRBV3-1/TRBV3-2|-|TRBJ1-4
CASSQGVEKLFF
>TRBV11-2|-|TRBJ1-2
CASSLRTGLTNYGYTF
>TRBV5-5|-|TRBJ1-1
CASSLARVVNTEAFF
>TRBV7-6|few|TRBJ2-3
CASSYSGGVGDTQYF
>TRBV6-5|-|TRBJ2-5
CASSWGPGVETQYF
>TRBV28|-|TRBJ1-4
CASSFLQETNEKLFF